What follows is one T cell receptor beta chain and its context. Its antigen is undetermined. Sorted subsets were CFSE-labeled and cultured roughly five days with allogeneic dendritic cells. FACS sorted CD4+ or CD8+ T cells into CD45RA+ naive and CD45RO+ memory. This sample was included in a study of regulatory dendritic cells for organ transplantation. TCRdb's table, derived via immunoSEQ multiplex PCR, lists solely in-frame clones and lacks some. Seen here are about 20,000 clones, 70% to 90% observed once, and the top ten hold 0.68%. CDR1 is MNHNS and CDR2 is SASEGT in the germline V gene. The CDR3 contains 14 residues. V was trimmed by 6 bases and J by 6 bases, leaving 17 bases between them. Study findings and constraints: Memory CD8+ T cells were the most oligoclonal; naive cells were highly diverse. Memory CD8+ clonal expansion seemed more limited with regulatory than mature dendritic cells.

The J gene is TRBJ1-2, the V gene TRBV6-1; D possibly corresponds to TRBD1 (6 bases). The sequence derives from a human donor in good health. Sequencing was carried out using naive CD4+ T cells from blood cultured with regulatory dendritic cells. Subset defined: CD45RA+ naive T cells. The CDR3: CASSDLRGGDGYTF. CDR3 in DNA: TGTGCCAGCAGCGACCTACGAGGGGGAGATGGCTACACCTTC.